These 20 T cell receptor beta chains were sequenced from one sample in a study of identical twins. TCRdb reprocessed the 5' RACE reads with MiXCR, giving one entry per CDR3 protein. The sample shows around 1.7 million distinct CDR3 sequences, around a third of them seen only once. Sequences were obtained from cord blood. These receptors all stem from a newborn girl in good health.

This clonotype has more than one count but fewer than ten. This chain links TRBV4-2 with TRBJ2-5; 13 nucleotides line up with TRBD2. CDR3 length equals 18 residues. The trim removed 0 bases at V and 1 base at J, leaving 5 bases unmatched. Germline V gene data show CDR1 as LGHNA and CDR2 as YNFKEQ. CDR3 in amino acids: CASSQEPTSGRTQETQYF. In nucleotides, the CDR3 is TGTGCCAGCAGCCAAGAACCGACTAGCGGGAGGACCCAAGAGACCCAGTACTTC.

This clonotype was seen ten or more times. This chain links TRBV12-3 or TRBV12-4 with TRBJ1-2; D ambiguous. Trimming took 1 base from V and 8 from J, leaving 17 bases between them. The CDR3 covers 15 residues. This CDR3 reads CASSLETGKYGGYTF. CDR3 DNA sequence: TGTGCCAGCAGTTTAGAGACGGGGAAATACGGGGGCTACACCTTC.

The chain has TRBV28 and TRBJ2-5; TRBD2 aligns across 12 bases. Germline-derived CDR1 and CDR2 are MDHEN and SYDVKM. This CDR3 has 15 amino acids. The V and J ends lost 5 bases and 9 bases, in that order; junction bases with no gene match: 10. DNA for the CDR3: TGTGCCAGCAGTCCGACTAGCGGGAGCTTGGAGGCCCAGTACTTC. Translating gives CASSPTSGSLEAQYF.

The rearrangement joins TRBV14 to TRBJ1-1; unclear D gene. The CDR3 runs to 14 residues. From germline, CDR1 is SGHDN and CDR2 FVKESK. Trimming shortened V by 4 bases and J by 5 bases, and 14 bases separated the two germline ends. CDR3 residues: CASSPSLVRTEAFF. The CDR3 DNA reads as TGTGCCAGCAGCCCCTCTTTGGTGAGGACTGAAGCTTTCTTT.

In its sample, this clonotype was seen many times. This sequence joins TRBV3-1 and TRBJ2-4; 9 positions agree with TRBD1. Losses at the gene ends were 3 bases for V and 6 bases for J; bases not matched to a gene: 6. The CDR3 extends over 15 amino acids. Per the germline V gene, CDR1 is LGHDT and CDR2 is YNNKEL (reference sequence). CDR3 DNA sequence: TGTGCCAGCAGCCAGCCGGGACAGGGACTAAACATTCAGTACTTC. Its protein is CASSQPGQGLNIQYF.

V is TRBV3-1 and J is TRBJ2-5; D may be TRBD1 or TRBD2 (6 bases each). Germline lookup yields CDR1 LGHDT and CDR2 YNNKEL (reference sequence). The CDR3 runs to 16 residues. V shed 2 bases and J shed 11 bases, with 24 bases lying between them. CDR3 in amino acids: CASSQRGASENNEQYF. The DNA of the CDR3 is TGTGCCAGCAGCCAAAGGGGGGCTAGCGAGAACAATGAGCAGTACTTC.

With regard to this clonotype: A read error may be the cause here, since a much bigger clone is one base away. This chain connects TRBV3-1 to TRBJ2-4; D is uncertain. The CDR3 is 12 amino acids. CDR1 and CDR2 from the germline V gene are LGHDT and YNNKEL (reference sequence). Between the trimmed V and J ends, which lost 0 bases and 3 bases, there was a span of 0 bases. The DNA for the CDR3 is TGTGCCAGCAGCCAAGACAAAAACATTCAGTACTTC. This translates into CASSQDKNIQYF.

There are a few counts of this clonotype. The chain employs TRBV7-8 and TRBJ2-7; a possible D gene is TRBD2 (7 bases). This CDR3 contains 13 residues. CDR1 and CDR2 from the germline V gene are SGHVS and FQNEAQ. V was shortened by 3 bases and J by 5 bases, with 11 bases between the two germline ends. CDR3 residues: CASSFGGLDEQYF. CDR3 in DNA: TGTGCCAGCAGCTTCGGGGGGCTGGACGAGCAGTACTTC. Full variable domain (rest looked up from reference TRBV7-8 and TRBJ2-7): GAGVSQSPRYKVAKRGQDVALRCDPISGHVSLFWYQQALGQGPEFLTYFQNEAQLDKSGLPSDRFFAERPEGSVSTLKIQRTQQEDSAVYLCASSFGGLDEQYFGPGTRLTVT.

CDR3 nucleotide sequence: TGTGCCAGCAGTTTATCGGCGGCTCCTCCACAGTATTTT. Encoded protein: CASSLSAAPPQYF. V and J are TRBV27 and TRBJ2-3; D not certain. The germline CDR1 and CDR2 sequences are MNHEY and SMNVEV (reference sequence). There are 13 residues in the CDR3. V was clipped by 0 bases and J by 12 bases, with 13 bases between them.

J is TRBJ2-3 and V is TRBV6-1; D gene ambiguous. CDR3 size: 13 residues. V lost 7 bases and J 0 bases, leaving 8 bases between the germline ends. Germline CDR1 and CDR2: MNHNS and SASEGT. In DNA, the CDR3 is TGTGCCAGCATCCCTCGTAGCACAGATACGCAGTATTTT. It is translated as CASIPRSTDTQYF.

This clonotype was counted between two and nine times. The chain employs TRBV6-1 and TRBJ1-1; 7 bases fit TRBD1. The trim removed 2 bases at V and 3 bases at J, leaving 6 bases unmatched. Germline lookup yields CDR1 MNHNS and CDR2 SASEGT. This CDR3 is built from 15 residues. The CDR3 here is CASSESGGEDTEAFF. The CDR3 region has the DNA TGTGCCAGCAGTGAATCAGGGGGGGAGGACACTGAAGCTTTCTTT.

The chain has TRBV20-1 and TRBJ1-5; 9 positions match TRBD1. Per germline, CDR1 DFQATT and CDR2 SNEGSKA (reference sequence). The V and J ends lost 4 bases and 1 base, in that order; junction bases with no gene match: 8. The CDR3 consists of 16 residues. CDR3 in DNA: TGCAGTGCTATAAGAGAGGGGACAGGGAGCAATCAGCCCCAGCATTTT. It is translated as CSAIREGTGSNQPQHF.

The J gene is TRBJ2-7, the V gene TRBV5-1; 7 positions agree with TRBD1. With V trimmed by 4 bases and J by 3 bases, 10 bases remained unmatched. There are 15 residues in the CDR3. Per the germline V gene, CDR1 is SGHRS and CDR2 is YFSETQ. Here the CDR3 reads CASSPLTGKNYEQYF. CDR3 in DNA: TGCGCCAGCAGCCCTCTGACAGGGAAAAACTACGAGCAGTACTTC.

The genes are TRBV12-3 or TRBV12-4 and TRBJ2-7; 14 positions agree with TRBD2. V dropped 5 bases and J dropped 6; count of bases not matched to a gene: 12. The length of the CDR3 is 17 residues. The DNA of the CDR3 is TGTGCCAGCAGTCCCGCCCGACTAGCGGGAGGGCTAAGCGAGCAGTACTTC. It codes for CASSPARLAGGLSEQYF.

This clonotype has only a few counts. The rearrangement uses TRBV12-3 or TRBV12-4 and TRBJ2-7, with D perhaps matching TRBD1 or TRBD2 (5 bases each). The V gene lost 6 bases and the J gene lost 6 bases, with 15 bases spanning the gap. The CDR3 extends over 13 amino acids. In nucleotides, the CDR3 is TGTGCCAGCAGACAGGTCCCTGGGAGCGAGCAGTACTTC. Amino acid sequence: CASRQVPGSEQYF.

This chain connects TRBV28 to TRBJ1-4; no firm D call. Trimming took 3 bases from V and 7 from J, leaving 6 bases between them. Germline values: CDR1 MDHEN, CDR2 SYDVKM. The CDR3 runs 12 residues. The CDR3 protein is CASSFGLEKLFF. The CDR3 nucleotides read TGTGCCAGCAGTTTTGGCCTTGAAAAACTGTTTTTT.

The chain employs TRBV20-1 and TRBJ1-4, with 10 bases matching TRBD1. CDR1 and CDR2 from the germline V gene are DFQATT and SNEGSKA (reference sequence). V lost 5 bases and J lost 10; bases outside the gene matches: 7. The CDR3 loop spans 13 amino acids. CDR3 DNA: TGCAGTGCTTTGGACAGGGGGTGGAGAAAACTGTTTTTT. It codes for CSALDRGWRKLFF.

The genes are TRBV27 and TRBJ2-3, with a tentative D call TRBD1 (6 bases). This CDR3 has 13 residues. The ends were cut back, 6 bases at V and 4 bases at J, with 11 bases in the middle. Germline CDR1 MNHEY, CDR2 SMNVEV (reference sequence). CDR3 bases: TGTGCCAGCAGCCGCACAGGGTCAGATACGCAGTATTTT. The encoded protein is CASSRTGSDTQYF.

This clonotype was recorded a few times. Written as DNA, the CDR3 is TGTGCCAGCAGCAATGACAGTTTGAACACTGAAGCTTTCTTT. Protein sequence: CASSNDSLNTEAFF. The chain carries TRBV4-2 and TRBJ1-1; tentative D call: TRBD1 (5 bases). CDR3 length: 14 amino acids. CDR1 and CDR2 (germline): LGHNA, YNFKEQ. Trimming pared 5 bases from V and 0 bases from J, leaving 10 bases between.

The table lists this clonotype with a few counts. This chain uses TRBV9 with TRBJ2-1; a weak D match, TRBD2 (6 bases). CDR1 is SGDLS and CDR2 is YYNGEE in the germline V gene. CDR3 length: 14 residues. V was cut by 4 bases and J by 5 bases, with 13 bases left in between. The CDR3 here is CASSPLGLNNEQFF. DNA for the CDR3: TGTGCCAGCAGCCCCCTAGGACTAAACAATGAGCAGTTCTTC.